The rows below give T cell receptor beta chains drawn from one sample of a study of cytomegalovirus exposure and HLA in healthy donors. Assay: immunoSEQ multiplex PCR; the TCRdb copy retains only in-frame clones and omits some. The data hold 60,000 or so clones, with roughly 77% observed a single time. Sequenced material: PBMCs. The receptors shown here come from a woman between 40 and 50 years old in good health and CMV-seropositive. CDR3s include the opening cysteine and the closing phenylalanine or tryptophan. D genes are given only for firm matches. Where a row states a size, it is once, few, many or the class of an expanded clone; other rows omit it.

j_call v_call d_call clone_size cdr3_aa cdr3_nt
TRBJ2-4 TRBV5-6 . . CASSSGLAGFQNIQYF TGTGCCAGCAGCTCCGGACTGGCGGGGTTCCAAAACATTCAGTACTTC
TRBJ2-7 TRBV7-9 TRBD1 . CASSPTGTGLSSYEQYF TGTGCCAGCAGCCCGACCGGGACAGGGCTGAGCTCCTACGAGCAGTACTTC
TRBJ2-7 TRBV12-5 . . CASGFGNGGVGPSYEQYF TGTGCTAGTGGTTTTGGGAACGGAGGCGTCGGCCCTTCCTACGAGCAGTACTTC
TRBJ1-5 TRBV4-1 . . CASSQDLTDQPQHF TGCGCCAGCAGCCAAGATCTAACCGATCAGCCCCAGCATTTT
TRBJ2-3 TRBV5-1 . . CASAPGHSTDTQYF TGCGCCAGCGCCCCCGGACACAGCACAGATACGCAGTATTTT
TRBJ2-7 TRBV27 . . CASSSTLKGSDEQYF TGTGCCAGCAGTTCGACCCTCAAGGGTAGCGACGAGCAGTACTTC
TRBJ2-5 TRBV6-1 TRBD1 few CASSGTGGMGETQYF TGTGCCAGCAGTGGGACAGGGGGCATGGGAGAGACCCAGTACTTC
TRBJ2-1 TRBV28 . . CASSLGGGVMGEQFF TGTGCCAGCAGCCTTGGAGGGGGCGTCATGGGTGAGCAGTTCTTC
TRBJ1-1 TRBV11-2 . . CASSQYLNTEAFF TGTGCCAGCAGCCAATACTTGAACACTGAAGCTTTCTTT
TRBJ1-1 TRBV5-1 TRBD1 . CASSFRAGGLENTEAFF TGCGCCAGCAGCTTTCGGGCAGGGGGCCTTGAAAACACTGAAGCTTTCTTT
TRBJ1-6 TRBV6-1 . . CASRGRHSGLLPLHF TGTGCCAGCAGGGGTAGACACAGCGGCTTATTACCCCTCCACTTT
TRBJ2-4 TRBV27 TRBD1 . CASSLGTGVNIQYF TGTGCCAGCAGTTTAGGAACAGGGGTTAACATTCAGTACTTC
TRBJ2-4 TRBV19 . . CASRDRPSVGAKNIQYF TGTGCCAGCCGAGACAGACCTTCTGTTGGAGCCAAAAACATTCAGTACTTC
TRBJ2-3 TRBV5-8 TRBD2 few CASSSRSGGTQYF TGTGCCAGCAGCTCGCGTAGCGGGGGGACGCAGTATTTT
TRBJ1-2 TRBV19 TRBD1 once CASSVVWGQGTGGYTF TGTGCCAGTAGCGTGGTTTGGGGACAGGGCACGGGAGGCTACACCTTC
TRBJ1-2 TRBV6-5 TRBD1 . CASSTLRGRPDGYTF TGTGCCAGCAGTACCCTCAGGGGGCGCCCCGATGGCTACACCTTC
TRBJ2-3 TRBV5-6 TRBD1 . CASSHRTGVADTQYF TGTGCCAGCAGCCACAGGACAGGGGTGGCAGATACGCAGTATTTT
TRBJ1-6 TRBV5-1 TRBD1 . CASSLTGVSPLHF TGCGCCAGCAGCTTGACAGGGGTTTCACCCCTCCACTTT
TRBJ1-2 TRBV5-4 . once CASSPRGGLGYTF TGTGCCAGCAGCCCCCGGGGTGGATTGGGCTACACCTTC
TRBJ2-2 TRBV7-2 . . CASSLDNTGTGELFF TGTGCCAGCAGCCTAGACAACACGGGCACCGGGGAGCTGTTTTTT
TRBJ1-1 TRBV4-3 . . CASSQVQGEWTEAFF TGCGCCAGCAGCCAGGTACAGGGAGAATGGACTGAAGCTTTCTTT
TRBJ1-5 TRBV6-1 . . CASSEAGSHQPQHF TGTGCCAGCAGTGAAGCGGGCAGCCATCAGCCCCAGCATTTT
TRBJ1-2 TRBV4-1 . once CASSPTGVALDYGYTF TGCGCCAGCAGCCCCACGGGGGTAGCTCTTGACTATGGCTACACCTTC
TRBJ1-6 TRBV6-1 TRBD1 . CASGQGANSPLHF TGTGCCAGCGGACAGGGGGCGAACTCACCCCTCCACTTT
TRBJ1-5 TRBV29-1 . . CSASGGLEQPQHF TGCAGCGCCTCCGGAGGACTGGAGCAGCCCCAGCATTTT
TRBJ1-2 TRBV19 . . CASTARVSDYGYTF TGTGCCAGTACCGCCAGGGTGTCCGACTATGGCTACACCTTC
TRBJ2-3 TRBV5-1 . . CASRTLASTDTQYF TGCGCCAGCAGGACCTTAGCAAGCACAGATACGCAGTATTTT
TRBJ2-7 TRBV27 . . CASSQQDLYEQYF TGTGCCAGCAGTCAACAGGACCTCTACGAGCAGTACTTC
TRBJ1-3 TRBV6-6 . . CASTDTTGPGNTIYF TGTGCCAGCACCGATACAACAGGGCCTGGAAACACCATATATTTT
TRBJ2-3 TRBV7-9 . . CASSLTTGVDTQYF TGTGCCAGCAGCCTCACCACGGGGGTAGATACGCAGTATTTT
TRBJ2-2 TRBV18 . . CASSPYATQNTGELFF TGTGCCAGCTCACCATACGCTACCCAGAACACCGGGGAGCTGTTTTTT
TRBJ2-7 TRBV7-9 TRBD2 . CASSSGLNYEQYF TGTGCCAGCAGCTCGGGACTAAACTACGAGCAGTACTTC
TRBJ2-5 TRBV9 TRBD1 . CASSVATPGTGYQETQYF TGTGCCAGCAGCGTAGCTACCCCCGGGACAGGGTACCAAGAGACCCAGTACTTC
TRBJ2-1 TRBV13 . . CASSPIGGSSYNEQFF TGTGCCAGCAGCCCCATTGGGGGGAGCTCCTACAATGAGCAGTTCTTC
TRBJ1-2 TRBV7-9 . . CASSFAQDWGGYTF TGTGCCAGCAGCTTCGCACAGGATTGGGGCGGCTACACCTTC
TRBJ1-1 TRBV7-6 TRBD1 . CASSPILRQGVTEAFF TGTGCCAGCAGCCCTATACTGCGACAGGGAGTCACTGAAGCTTTCTTT
TRBJ2-3 TRBV4-2 TRBD1 . CASSQDQAQGADTQYF TGTGCCAGCAGCCAAGACCAAGCGCAGGGGGCAGATACGCAGTATTTT
TRBJ1-5 TRBV7-9 TRBD1 . CSSSLGWDSVGNQPQHF TGTTCCAGCAGCCTCGGATGGGACAGCGTGGGGAATCAGCCCCAGCATTTT
TRBJ2-3 TRBV6-1 TRBD1 . CASRTQGAGTDTQYF TGTGCCAGCAGGACCCAGGGGGCGGGCACAGATACGCAGTATTTT
TRBJ1-6 TRBV2 . . CASSRQDNSPLHF TGTGCCAGCAGCAGACAGGATAATTCACCCCTCCACTTT
TRBJ2-5 TRBV6-1 TRBD1 few CASSGRDRIQETQYF TGTGCCAGCAGTGGCCGGGACAGAATTCAAGAGACCCAGTACTTC
TRBJ2-7 TRBV9 TRBD1 . CASSVVVRGLGEQYF TGTGCCAGCAGCGTAGTGGTCAGGGGGTTAGGGGAGCAGTACTTC
TRBJ2-7 TRBV21-1 . . CASSKCGTVTSYEQYF TGTGCCAGCAGCAAATGTGGGACAGTGACTTCCTACGAGCAGTACTTC
TRBJ2-3 TRBV7-2 . . CASSLAGGGGTDTQYF TGTGCCAGCAGCTTAGCAGGTGGCGGGGGCACAGATACGCAGTATTTT
TRBJ2-2 TRBV7-2 . once CASSLGENTGELFF TGTGCCAGCAGCTTGGGAGAGAACACCGGGGAGCTGTTTTTT
TRBJ1-5 TRBV4-1 . . CASSQDSTVPAQHF TGCGCCAGCAGCCAAGATAGCACGGTTCCAGCCCAGCATTTT
TRBJ2-7 TRBV5-1 . . CASSLEAGIGEQYF TGCGCCAGCAGCTTGGAGGCAGGGATTGGCGAGCAGTACTTC
TRBJ1-5 TRBV15 TRBD1 few CATSEPGGKYSNQPQHF TGTGCCACCAGCGAGCCAGGGGGGAAATATAGCAATCAGCCCCAGCATTTT
TRBJ1-1 TRBV25-1 . . CASSEFQNTEAFF TGTGCCAGCAGTGAATTTCAGAACACTGAAGCTTTCTTT